The rows below give T cell receptor beta chains drawn from one sample of a study of Graves' ophthalmopathy and Graves' hyperthyroidism. In TCRdb, the multiplex PCR reads were re-called with MiXCR into one record per CDR3 protein. The sample has over 150,000 distinct CDR3 sequences; less than 45% are singletons. Specimen: peripheral blood. The source of these receptors is a woman in her thirties or forties with Graves' ophthalmopathy. Each CDR3 is given with its conserved first and last residue. D genes are given only for firm matches. Size tells how often a clone was seen (once, few, many) or the class of an expanded clone, and some rows leave it out.

v_gene,d_gene,j_gene,abundance,CDR3aa,CDR3nt
TRBV7-8,TRBD1,TRBJ2-7,many,CASSLSPQGGYEQYF,TGTGCCAGCAGCTTATCCCCACAGGGGGGCTACGAGCAGTACTTC
TRBV28,TRBD2,TRBJ2-7,many,CATLVEGRAYEQYF,TGTGCCACTCTCGTAGAAGGGAGGGCCTACGAGCAGTACTTC
TRBV6-2/TRBV6-3,TRBD1,TRBJ1-5,many,CATRTGGKGQPQHF,TGTGCCACCCGTACAGGGGGCAAAGGACAGCCCCAGCATTTT
TRBV6-5,-,TRBJ1-2,many,CASSYRAGQYPYGYTF,TGTGCCAGCAGTTACAGGGCAGGGCAGTATCCCTATGGCTACACCTTC
TRBV12-5,-,TRBJ2-2,once,CASGFQQGIHTGELFF,TGTGCTAGTGGTTTTCAACAGGGCATCCACACCGGGGAGCTGTTTTTT
TRBV12-3/TRBV12-4,-,TRBJ2-5,-,CASSLSALWETQYF,TGTGCCAGCAGTTTAAGTGCGCTTTGGGAGACCCAGTACTTC
TRBV6-2/TRBV6-3,TRBD2,TRBJ2-1,many,CASSPTSGRGNEQFF,TGTGCCAGCAGCCCGACTAGCGGAAGGGGAAATGAGCAGTTCTTC
TRBV6-2/TRBV6-3,-,TRBJ1-5,-,CASARMGLGGQFNQPQHF,TGTGCCAGCGCCCGAATGGGACTTGGCGGACAGTTCAATCAGCCCCAGCATTTT
TRBV19,TRBD1,TRBJ1-5,many,CASSPHTGDLGSPQHF,TGTGCCAGTAGTCCACATACAGGGGATTTAGGATCGCCCCAGCATTTT
TRBV6-6,-,TRBJ1-1,many,CASIPSKVQATEAFF,TGTGCCAGCATACCGTCGAAGGTCCAGGCCACTGAAGCTTTCTTT
TRBV6-1,-,TRBJ2-7,-,CASSEVQAISYEQYF,TGTGCCAGCAGTGAAGTACAGGCGATATCCTACGAGCAGTACTTC
TRBV11-1,-,TRBJ2-5,many,CASETLDRRKSVETQYF,TGTGCCAGTGAGACTCTCGACAGAAGAAAAAGTGTGGAGACCCAGTACTTC
TRBV2,-,TRBJ1-1,many,CASRGDRKKTTMNTEAFF,TGTGCCAGCAGAGGCGACAGGAAGAAAACCACCATGAACACTGAAGCTTTCTTT
TRBV11-2,-,TRBJ1-2,many,CASSLAPLPGQNF,TGTGCCAGCAGCTTAGCTCCCCTCCCCGGGCAGAACTTC
TRBV14,-,TRBJ2-2,many,CASSQGPGNTGELFF,TGTGCCAGCAGCCAGGGCCCCGGGAACACCGGGGAGCTGTTTTTT
TRBV28,-,TRBJ1-1,few,CASSAYGRDTEAFF,TGTGCCAGCAGTGCTTATGGTAGGGACACTGAAGCTTTCTTT
TRBV7-8,-,TRBJ1-6,few,CASSLGWGTNSPLHF,TGTGCCAGCAGCTTAGGCTGGGGTACGAATTCACCCCTCCACTTT
TRBV29-1,-,TRBJ2-5,-,CSVRDYQETQYF,TGCAGCGTTAGGGACTACCAAGAGACCCAGTACTTC
TRBV13,-,TRBJ2-7,-,CASSSLGTRSSYEQYF,TGTGCCAGCAGCTCCCTCGGGACGAGAAGCTCCTACGAGCAGTACTTC
TRBV6-2/TRBV6-3,TRBD1,TRBJ2-7,many,CASSTPDRASYEQYF,TGTGCCAGCAGTACCCCGGACAGGGCGAGCTACGAGCAGTACTTC
TRBV20-1,TRBD1,TRBJ1-5,many,CSARTGNQPQHF,TGCAGTGCAAGGACAGGGAACCAGCCCCAGCATTTT
TRBV19,-,TRBJ1-2,many,CASSDGQPRVYGYTF,TGTGCCAGTAGTGACGGACAGCCAAGAGTCTATGGCTACACCTTC
TRBV12-3/TRBV12-4,TRBD1,TRBJ2-2,many,CASSGTGDSSPGELFF,TGTGCCAGCAGCGGGACAGGGGACTCCTCACCCGGGGAGCTGTTTTTT
TRBV12-3/TRBV12-4,-,TRBJ1-2,many,CASSFADSGYTF,TGTGCCAGCAGTTTTGCGGACAGTGGCTACACCTTC
TRBV6-1,-,TRBJ2-7,once,CASSELGDEQYF,TGTGCCAGCAGTGAATTGGGGGACGAGCAGTACTTC
TRBV7-2,-,TRBJ1-2,-,CASSRNGLRGGYTF,TGTGCCAGCAGCCGTAACGGACTGCGAGGGGGCTACACCTTC
TRBV6-2/TRBV6-3,-,TRBJ2-5,-,CASSLPVRETQYF,TGTGCCAGCAGCCTCCCGGTTCGAGAGACCCAGTACTTC
TRBV12-5,-,TRBJ1-1,many,CASALGTEAFF,TGTGCTAGTGCCCTGGGCACTGAGGCTTTCTTT
TRBV12-3/TRBV12-4,-,TRBJ2-7,-,CASSWTATYEQYF,TGTGCCAGCAGTTGGACAGCTACCTACGAGCAGTACTTC
TRBV12-3/TRBV12-4,TRBD1,TRBJ2-7,once,CASTRTGAHEQYF,TGTGCCAGCACCCGGACAGGGGCCCACGAGCAGTACTTC
TRBV3-1,-,TRBJ2-7,many,CASSQVEGREQYF,TGTGCCAGCAGCCAAGTTGAGGGACGCGAGCAGTACTTC
TRBV10-3,-,TRBJ2-5,few,CAISAGVETQYF,TGTGCCATCAGTGCGGGAGTGGAGACCCAGTACTTC
TRBV11-1,-,TRBJ2-5,many,CASSLGAVRVYQETQYF,TGTGCCAGCAGCTTAGGGGCCGTCAGGGTGTACCAAGAGACCCAGTACTTC
TRBV5-1,-,TRBJ2-6,many,CASSLVGPGANVLTF,TGCGCCAGCAGCTTGGTGGGCCCTGGGGCCAACGTCCTGACTTTC
TRBV12-3/TRBV12-4,-,TRBJ1-2,many,CASMGANYGYTF,TGTGCCAGCATGGGGGCTAACTATGGCTACACCTTC
TRBV6-5,-,TRBJ2-2,-,CASTYSGNSGELFF,TGTGCCAGCACTTACAGTGGGAATTCCGGGGAGCTGTTTTTT
TRBV28,-,TRBJ2-5,-,CASRLTGIRQGETQYF,TGTGCCAGCAGGTTGACAGGAATTCGCCAAGGAGAGACCCAGTACTTC
TRBV6-2/TRBV6-3,-,TRBJ2-7,many,CASSYWGRSSYEQYF,TGTGCCAGCAGTTATTGGGGAAGGAGCTCCTACGAGCAGTACTTC
TRBV29-1,-,TRBJ2-5,many,CSVTPEGETQYF,TGCAGCGTGACCCCGGAAGGAGAGACCCAGTACTTC